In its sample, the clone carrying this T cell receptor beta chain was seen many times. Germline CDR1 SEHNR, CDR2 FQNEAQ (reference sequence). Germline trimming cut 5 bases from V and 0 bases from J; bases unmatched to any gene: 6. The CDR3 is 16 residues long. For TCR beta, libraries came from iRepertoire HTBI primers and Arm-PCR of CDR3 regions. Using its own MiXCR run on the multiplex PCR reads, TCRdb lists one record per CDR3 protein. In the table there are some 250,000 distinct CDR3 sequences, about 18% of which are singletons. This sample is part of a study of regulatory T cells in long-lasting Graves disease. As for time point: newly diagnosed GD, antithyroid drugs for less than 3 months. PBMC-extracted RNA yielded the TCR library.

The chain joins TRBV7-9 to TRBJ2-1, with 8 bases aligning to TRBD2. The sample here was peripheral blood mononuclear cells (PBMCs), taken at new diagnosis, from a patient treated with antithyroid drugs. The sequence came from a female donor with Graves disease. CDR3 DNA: TGTGCCAGCAGCCCCGGACTAGCCTACTCCTACAATGAGCAGTTCTTC. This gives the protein CASSPGLAYSYNEQFF.